This entry lists 14 T cell receptor beta chains sequenced from one sample in a study of blood T cell repertoires in COVID-19. Only in-frame clones appear in the TCRdb table, and some are missing; sequencing was by immunoSEQ multiplex PCR. The table has 60,000 to 70,000 clones, about 80% seen once. The sequenced sample consisted of peripheral blood. These TCRs come from a man aged 60 to 69 with acute or convalescent COVID-19.

The chain has TRBV15 and TRBJ1-1, with D perhaps TRBD1 (5 bases). CDR3 length: 15 amino acids. V dropped 0 bases and J dropped 8 bases, with 16 bases sitting between them. From germline, CDR1 is LNHNV and CDR2 YYDKDF (reference sequence). This CDR3 reads CATSRERQLRAEAFF. The CDR3 DNA reads as TGTGCCACCAGCAGAGAAAGACAGCTTCGGGCCGAAGCTTTCTTT.

V and J are TRBV14 and TRBJ1-1; D gene ambiguous. V lost 0 bases, J lost 7 bases, and 15 bases lay in between. From germline, CDR1 is SGHDN and CDR2 FVKESK. The CDR3 extends over 15 amino acids. CDR3: CASSQDTHAAREAFF. CDR3 bases: TGTGCCAGCAGCCAAGATACCCACGCCGCGCGTGAAGCTTTCTTT.

The gene calls are TRBV11-3 and TRBJ1-2; possibly TRBD1 for D (5 bases). This CDR3 contains 15 residues. Trimming pared 5 bases from V and 4 bases from J, leaving 17 bases between. In germline, CDR1 is SGHNT, CDR2 YENEEA. CDR3 protein: CASSPGGGPGYGYTF. In nucleotides, the CDR3 is TGTGCCAGCAGCCCGGGGGGGGGTCCCGGCTATGGCTACACCTTC.

J is TRBJ1-1 and V is TRBV18, with a tentative D call TRBD1 (6 bases). V was shortened by 7 bases and J by 0 bases, with 9 bases between the two germline ends. Germline CDR1 KGHSH, CDR2 LQKENI. The CDR3 is 13 amino acids. The CDR3 DNA reads as TGTGCCAGCTTACAGGGTTTGAACACTGAAGCTTTCTTT. Protein sequence: CASLQGLNTEAFF.

The genes are TRBV29-1 and TRBJ2-2, with 7 bases fitting TRBD1. The ends lost 5 bases at V and 7 bases at J; junction bases unmatched: 13. The CDR3 is made up of 15 amino acids. Germline CDR1 is SQVTM and CDR2 is ANQGSEA. The CDR3 loop is CSVKSPGTEIGELFF. The CDR3 DNA follows: TGCAGCGTTAAATCCCCCGGGACAGAGATCGGGGAGCTGTTTTTT.

This chain uses TRBV7-2 with TRBJ1-5, with 9 bases fitting TRBD1. V dropped 5 bases and J dropped 5; count of bases not matched to a gene: 7. The CDR3 is 15 residues long. Germline V gives CDR1 SGHTA, CDR2 FQGNSA. This chain's CDR3 is CASSIGTGKDQPQHF. CDR3 nucleotide sequence: TGTGCCAGCAGCATCGGGACAGGGAAGGATCAGCCCCAGCATTTT. Using reference TRBV7-2 and TRBJ1-5 for the parts outside the CDR3, the full variable domain is GAGVSQSPSNKVTEKGKDVELRCDPISGHTALYWYRQSLGQGLEFLIYFQGNSAPDKSGLPSDRFSAERTGGSVSTLTIQRTQQEDSAVYLCASSIGTGKDQPQHFGDGTRLSIL.

J is TRBJ1-2 and V is TRBV7-9; the D is unclear. Per the germline V gene, CDR1 is SEHNR and CDR2 is FQNEAQ (reference sequence). Trimming took off 8 bases at V and 5 bases at J, with 9 bases between the two ends. The length of the CDR3 is 11 residues. This chain's CDR3 is CASGRDYGYTF. The CDR3 region has the DNA TGTGCCAGCGGACGGGATTATGGCTACACCTTC.

Written as DNA, the CDR3 is TGTGCCAGCTCCGGCCAGGGCCCGTACAATGAGCAGTTCTTC. Translating it yields CASSGQGPYNEQFF. This chain links TRBV28 with TRBJ2-1; D is possibly TRBD1 (5 bases). Trimming stripped 8 bases from V and 4 bases from J, with 15 bases between. Germline CDR1 is MDHEN and CDR2 is SYDVKM. The CDR3 is 14 amino acids.

In nucleotides, the CDR3 is TGTGCCAGCAGCGTAGTAGGGGGAACCGGGGAGCTGTTTTTT. It specifies CASSVVGGTGELFF. The rearrangement links TRBV9 to TRBJ2-2; D may be TRBD1 (6 bases). CDR3 length equals 14 residues. CDR1 is SGDLS, CDR2 YYNGEE, per germline. V lost 0 bases and J lost 5, with 8 bases in between.

The V and J genes are TRBV5-6 and TRBJ2-1; 11 nucleotides agree with TRBD1. Germline V lookup: CDR1 SGHDT, CDR2 YYEEEE. V lost 3 bases and J lost 3; bases outside the gene matches: 2. This CDR3 is built from 15 residues. CDR3 in DNA: TGTGCCAGCAGCTCAGGGACAGGGGGCTACAATGAGCAGTTCTTC. It encodes CASSSGTGGYNEQFF. Combining the CDR3 with reference TRBV5-6 and TRBJ2-1 gives the whole variable domain DAGVTQSPTHLIKTRGQQVTLRCSPKSGHDTVSWYQQALGQGPQFIFQYYEEEERQRGNFPDRFSGHQFPNYSSELNVNALLLGDSALYLCASSSGTGGYNEQFFGPGTRLTVL.

This chain joins TRBV7-2 and TRBJ2-3; 7 nucleotides align to TRBD1. The CDR3 is 15 amino acids. Germline CDR1 reads SGHTA; CDR2 reads FQGNSA. J was trimmed by 2 bases and V by 7 bases; bases with no gene match: 9. The CDR3 DNA reads as TGTGCCAGCAAACAAAACAGGGGAAACACAGATACGCAGTATTTT. Translation: CASKQNRGNTDTQYF.

This sequence joins TRBV19 and TRBJ1-2, with TRBD1 matching over 9 bases. Germline V gives CDR1 LNHDA, CDR2 SQIVND (reference sequence). V was clipped by 5 bases and J by 5 bases; unmatched bases: 12. This CDR3 region has 16 residues. Here the CDR3 reads CASSRTGQGQSYGYTF. The CDR3 bases are TGTGCCAGTAGTCGGACCGGACAGGGGCAATCGTATGGCTACACCTTC.

V gene TRBV19 combines with J gene TRBJ2-7; the match to TRBD1 covers 8 bases. The CDR3 extends over 15 amino acids. Germline V CDR1 and CDR2: LNHDA, SQIVND (reference sequence). V trimming: 5 bases; J trimming: 3 bases; junction bases outside the gene matches: 9. CDR3 nucleotide sequence: TGTGCCAGTAGTCGAAGGTTCGACAGGGGCTACGAGCAGTACTTC. The encoded protein is CASSRRFDRGYEQYF.

The J gene is TRBJ2-7, the V gene TRBV5-4; 9 bases align to TRBD1. Germline CDR1 reads SGHNT; CDR2 reads YYREEE (reference sequence). V gave up 0 bases and J gave up 1 base; unmatched junction bases: 2. The CDR3 length is 15 residues. The CDR3 loop reads CASSLGGQGSYEQYF. CDR3 sequence (DNA): TGTGCCAGCAGCTTGGGGGGACAGGGATCCTACGAGCAGTACTTC.